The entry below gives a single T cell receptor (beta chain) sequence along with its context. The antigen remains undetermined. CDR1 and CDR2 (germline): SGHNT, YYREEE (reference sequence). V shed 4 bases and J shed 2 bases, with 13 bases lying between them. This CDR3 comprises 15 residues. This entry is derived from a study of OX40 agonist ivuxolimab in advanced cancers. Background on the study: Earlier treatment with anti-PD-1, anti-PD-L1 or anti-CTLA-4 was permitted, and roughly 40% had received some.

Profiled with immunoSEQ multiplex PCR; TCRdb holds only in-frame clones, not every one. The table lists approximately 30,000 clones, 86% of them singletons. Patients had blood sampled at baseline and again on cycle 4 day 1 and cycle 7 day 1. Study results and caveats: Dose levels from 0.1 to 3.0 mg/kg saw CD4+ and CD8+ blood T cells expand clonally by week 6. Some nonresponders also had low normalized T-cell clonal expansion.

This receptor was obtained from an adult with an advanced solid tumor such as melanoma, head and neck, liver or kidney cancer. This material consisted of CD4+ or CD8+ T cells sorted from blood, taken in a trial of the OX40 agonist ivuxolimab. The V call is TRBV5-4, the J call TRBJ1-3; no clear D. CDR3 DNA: TGTGCCAGCAGCGCCGACCGGACCCCTGGAAACACCATATATTTT. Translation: CASSADRTPGNTIYF.